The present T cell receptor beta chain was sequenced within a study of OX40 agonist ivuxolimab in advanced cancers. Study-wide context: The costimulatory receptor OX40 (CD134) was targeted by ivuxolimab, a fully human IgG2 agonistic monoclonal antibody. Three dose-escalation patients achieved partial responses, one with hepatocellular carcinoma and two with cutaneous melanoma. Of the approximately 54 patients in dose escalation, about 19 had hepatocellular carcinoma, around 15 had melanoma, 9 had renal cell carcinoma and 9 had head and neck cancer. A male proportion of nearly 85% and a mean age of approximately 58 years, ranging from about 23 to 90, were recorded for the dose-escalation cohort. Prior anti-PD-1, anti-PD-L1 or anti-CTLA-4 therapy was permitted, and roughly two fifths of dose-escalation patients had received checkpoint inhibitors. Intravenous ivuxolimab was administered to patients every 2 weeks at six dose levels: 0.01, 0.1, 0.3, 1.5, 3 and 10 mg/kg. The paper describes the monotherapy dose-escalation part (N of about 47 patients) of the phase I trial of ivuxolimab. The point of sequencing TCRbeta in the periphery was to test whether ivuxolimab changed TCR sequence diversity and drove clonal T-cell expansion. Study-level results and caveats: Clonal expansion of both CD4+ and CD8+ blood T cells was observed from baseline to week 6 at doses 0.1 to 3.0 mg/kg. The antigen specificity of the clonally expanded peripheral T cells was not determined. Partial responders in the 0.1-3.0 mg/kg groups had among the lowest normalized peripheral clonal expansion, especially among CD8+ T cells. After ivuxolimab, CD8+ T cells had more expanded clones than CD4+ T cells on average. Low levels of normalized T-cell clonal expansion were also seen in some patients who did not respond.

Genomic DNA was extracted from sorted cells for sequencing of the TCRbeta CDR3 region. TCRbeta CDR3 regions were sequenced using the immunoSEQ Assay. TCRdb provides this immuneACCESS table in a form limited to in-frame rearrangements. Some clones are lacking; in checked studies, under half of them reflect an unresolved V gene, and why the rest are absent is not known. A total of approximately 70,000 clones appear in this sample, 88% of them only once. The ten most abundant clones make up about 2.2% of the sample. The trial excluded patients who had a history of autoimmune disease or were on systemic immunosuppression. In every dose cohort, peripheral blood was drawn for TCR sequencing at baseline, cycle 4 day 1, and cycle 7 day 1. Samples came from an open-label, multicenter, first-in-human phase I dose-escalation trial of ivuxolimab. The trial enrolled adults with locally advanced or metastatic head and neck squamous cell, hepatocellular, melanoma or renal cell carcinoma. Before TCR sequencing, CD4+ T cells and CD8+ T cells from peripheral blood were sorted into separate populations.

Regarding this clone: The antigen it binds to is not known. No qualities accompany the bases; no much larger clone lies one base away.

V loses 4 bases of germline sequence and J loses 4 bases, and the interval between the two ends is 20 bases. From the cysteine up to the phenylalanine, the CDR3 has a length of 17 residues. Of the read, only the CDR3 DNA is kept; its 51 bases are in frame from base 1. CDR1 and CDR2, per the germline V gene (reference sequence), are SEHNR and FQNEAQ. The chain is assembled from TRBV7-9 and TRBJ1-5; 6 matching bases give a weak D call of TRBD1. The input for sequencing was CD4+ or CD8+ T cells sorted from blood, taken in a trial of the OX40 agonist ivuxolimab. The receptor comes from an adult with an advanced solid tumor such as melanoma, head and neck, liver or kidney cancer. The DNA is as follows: TGTGCCAGCAGCTCCGCCGGGACATATGAAGGGAATCAGCCCCAGCATTTT. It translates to CASSSAGTYEGNQPQHF. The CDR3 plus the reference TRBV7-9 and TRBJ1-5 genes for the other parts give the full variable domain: DTGVSQNPRHKITKRGQNVTFRCDPISEHNRLYWYRQTLGQGPEFLTYFQNEAQLEKSRLLSDRFSAERPKGSFSTLEIQRTEQGDSAMYLCASSSAGTYEGNQPQHFGDGTRLSIL.